The clone carrying this T cell receptor (beta chain) was found a few times. Its matching antigen is unknown. The CDR3 loop spans 15 amino acids. J gave up 3 bases and V 7 bases, and 8 bases lay outside the gene matches. This entry comes from a study of T cell repertoires in cytomegalovirus infection. Study background: Signatures in public TCR beta sequences pointed to both CMV infection and matching HLA type. Study conclusions and caveats: Cumulative public TCR beta family frequency identified CMV carriers with the relevant HLA.

TCRdb processed the reads anew with MiXCR; each CDR3 protein has one entry. The table shows some 600,000 distinct CDR3 sequences, with roughly a quarter occurring only once. The clonotype comes from a human donor in good health (CMV status not recorded). Some clones in this sample may be carry-over from other donors' samples. Material for sequencing was CD8+ T cells from PBMCs. V usage is TRBV12-3 or TRBV12-4 and J usage is TRBJ1-3; 8 nucleotides match TRBD1. The CDR3 protein is CASNTDRVGGNTIYF. CDR3 DNA: TGTGCCAGCAATACGGACAGGGTGGGTGGAAACACCATATATTTT.